Shown below are 8 T cell receptor beta chains from a single sample sequenced in a study of T-cell memory formation after mild COVID-19. TCRdb re-called the 5' RACE reads through MiXCR, storing one row per CDR3 protein. The sample yields hundreds of thousands of distinct CDR3 sequences, 15% to 20% seen once. The sample comprised PBMCs or a T cell subset sorted from them (not recorded which). All receptors come from an adult woman who had mild COVID-19 (a few samples of this study predate the infection). Cell type and time point are not known.

This clonotype was detected ten times or more. This chain connects TRBV4-2 to TRBJ1-2; maybe TRBD1 (5 bases). V was cut by 0 bases and J by 6 bases, with 8 bases left in between. This CDR3 contains 13 residues. Germline-derived CDR1 and CDR2 are LGHNA and YNFKEQ. The DNA of the CDR3 is TGTGCCAGCAGCCAAGATATAGGGGATGGCTACACCTTC. Translated, it gives CASSQDIGDGYTF.

The CDR3 here is CATSAPGLGNVWQETQYF. The DNA of the CDR3 is TGTGCCACCAGTGCCCCTGGACTAGGTAACGTTTGGCAAGAGACCCAGTACTTC. The gene calls are TRBV24-1 and TRBJ2-5, with 7 bases aligning to TRBD2. Germline CDR1 KGHDR, CDR2 SFDVKD. J gave up 2 bases and V 5 bases, and 16 bases lay outside the gene matches. This CDR3 spans 18 amino acids.

The V and J genes are TRBV29-1 and TRBJ2-2; D not resolved. From germline, CDR1 is SQVTM and CDR2 ANQGSEA. This CDR3 region has 11 residues. The germline V and J ends were trimmed by 2 bases and 8 bases, with 6 bases remaining between them. The CDR3 DNA is TGCAGCGTTGAACGTAGGGGGGAGCTGTTTTTT. Translated: CSVERRGELFF.

The chain couples TRBV18 to TRBJ1-6; 7 bases match TRBD1. The V segment lost 3 bases and the J segment 6 bases; nucleotides outside the gene matches: 5. Per germline, CDR1 KGHSH and CDR2 LQKENI. The CDR3 covers 15 residues. The CDR3 loop reads CASSPSDRLNSPLHF. The CDR3 DNA is TGTGCCAGCTCACCCTCGGACAGGCTTAATTCACCCCTCCACTTT.

The V and J genes are TRBV12-3 or TRBV12-4 and TRBJ1-5, with 7 bases identical to TRBD1. The CDR3 contains 16 residues. With 4 bases clipped from V and 0 bases from J, the junction kept 6 bases outside the gene matches. The CDR3 coding sequence is TGTGCCAGCAGTTCCCGGGACAGTTATAGCAATCAGCCCCAGCATTTT. Translation: CASSSRDSYSNQPQHF.

This chain joins TRBV20-1 and TRBJ1-6; D is uncertain. Germline-derived CDR1 and CDR2 are DFQATT and SNEGSKA (reference sequence). V lost 1 base and J lost 3, with 10 bases in between. This CDR3 region has 15 residues. CDR3 coding DNA: TGCAGTGCTAGAGTCGGAGGAGACTATAATTCACCCCTCCACTTT. This codes for CSARVGGDYNSPLHF.

A few counts support this clonotype. V gene TRBV6-1 combines with J gene TRBJ1-3, with TRBD1 matching 9 bases. Unmatched junction bases numbered 4, after V lost 3 bases and J lost 7 bases. The V gene's germline CDR1 is MNHNS and CDR2 SASEGT. The length of the CDR3 is 14 residues. Written as DNA, the CDR3 is TGTGCCAGCAGTGACGGGACAGGGTCGAACACCATATATTTT. Protein sequence: CASSDGTGSNTIYF.

This clonotype occurred a few times. The rearrangement links TRBV7-9 to TRBJ1-3; TRBD1 matches 7 bases. CDR1 is SEHNR and CDR2 is FQNEAQ in the germline V gene (reference sequence). V lost 5 bases to trimming and J lost 2 bases; unmatched junction nucleotides: 6. The CDR3 totals 15 residues. In DNA form, the CDR3 reads TGTGCCAGCAGCGTGGCCGGGACAGCTGGAAACACCATATATTTT. This codes for CASSVAGTAGNTIYF.